The clone carrying this T cell receptor (beta chain) was detected only a few times. Antigen specificity is unknown. As for time point: peripheral blood 6 weeks after treatment start. The data belong to a study of PD-L1 blockade in urothelial cancer. About the research overall: Atezolizumab, begun by patients in about 2014, was given at 1,200 mg intravenously every 3 weeks. Study-level findings and limits: Where pretreatment blood TCR clonality fell below the median, better survival was predicted. For durable-benefit patients, tumor-associated blood clones expanded more at 3 weeks.

CDR1 is GTSNPN, CDR2 SVGIG, per germline (reference sequence). With 4 bases clipped from V and 8 bases from J, the junction kept 13 bases outside the gene matches. CDR3 length: 14 amino acids. The repertoire was sequenced with immunoSEQ multiplex PCR; TCRdb's copy has only in-frame clones and lacks some. The sample has tens of thousands of clones; roughly 89% are singletons. The sample here was PBMCs, taken around atezolizumab (anti-PD-L1) treatment. This chain uses TRBV30 with TRBJ1-2; 7 bases align to TRBD1. This TCR was sampled from a woman in her sixties or seventies with urothelial cancer. CDR3 nucleotide sequence: TGTGCCTGGACCCCGTCGTGGACAGGTCGAGGCTACACCTTC. It encodes CAWTPSWTGRGYTF. Complete variable domain (other parts from reference TRBV30 and TRBJ1-2): SQTIHQWPATLVQPVGSPLSLECTVEGTSNPNLYWYRQAAGRGLQLLFYSVGIGQISSEVPQNLSASRPQDRQFILSSKKLLLSDSGFYLCAWTPSWTGRGYTFGSGTRLTVV.